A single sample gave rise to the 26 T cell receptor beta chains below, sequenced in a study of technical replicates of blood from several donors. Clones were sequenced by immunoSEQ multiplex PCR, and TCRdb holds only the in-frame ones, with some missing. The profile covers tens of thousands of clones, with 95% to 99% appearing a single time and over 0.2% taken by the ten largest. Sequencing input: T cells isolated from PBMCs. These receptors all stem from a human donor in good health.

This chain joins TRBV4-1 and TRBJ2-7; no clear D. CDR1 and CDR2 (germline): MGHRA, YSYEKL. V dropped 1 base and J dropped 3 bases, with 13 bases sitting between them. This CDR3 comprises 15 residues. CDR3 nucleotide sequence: TGCGCCAGCAGCCAAGCGGCCGAGAACTACTACGAGCAGTACTTC. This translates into CASSQAAENYYEQYF.

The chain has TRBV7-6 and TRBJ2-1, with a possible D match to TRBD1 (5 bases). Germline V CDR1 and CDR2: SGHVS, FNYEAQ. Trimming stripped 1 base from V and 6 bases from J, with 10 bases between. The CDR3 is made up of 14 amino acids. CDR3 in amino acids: CASSLGQGSNEQFF. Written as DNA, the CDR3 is TGTGCCAGCAGCTTAGGGCAGGGTAGCAATGAGCAGTTCTTC.

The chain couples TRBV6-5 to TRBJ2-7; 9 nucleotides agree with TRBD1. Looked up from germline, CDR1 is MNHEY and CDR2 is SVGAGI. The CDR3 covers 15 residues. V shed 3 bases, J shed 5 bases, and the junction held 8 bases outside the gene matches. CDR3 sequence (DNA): TGTGCCAGCAGTTATGCGACAGGGGGGTTCGACGAGCAGTACTTC. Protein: CASSYATGGFDEQYF.

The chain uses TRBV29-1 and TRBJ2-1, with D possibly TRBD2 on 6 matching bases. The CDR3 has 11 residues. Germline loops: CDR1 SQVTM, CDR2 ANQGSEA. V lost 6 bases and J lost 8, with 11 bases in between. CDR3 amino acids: CSVRESHEQFF. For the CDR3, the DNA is TGCAGCGTCCGGGAGTCGCATGAGCAGTTCTTC.

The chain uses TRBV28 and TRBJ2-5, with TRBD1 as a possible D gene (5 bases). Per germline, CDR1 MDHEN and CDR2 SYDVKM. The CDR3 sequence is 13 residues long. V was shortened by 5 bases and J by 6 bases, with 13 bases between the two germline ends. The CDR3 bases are TGTGCCAGCAGTACCGACAGATGGAAGACCCAGTACTTC. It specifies CASSTDRWKTQYF.

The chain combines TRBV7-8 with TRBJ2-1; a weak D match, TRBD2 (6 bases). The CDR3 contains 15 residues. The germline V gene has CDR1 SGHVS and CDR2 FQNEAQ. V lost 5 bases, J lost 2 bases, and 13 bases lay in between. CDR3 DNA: TGTGCCAGCAGCGCGGAGGGCGCTCCCTACAATGAGCAGTTCTTC. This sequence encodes CASSAEGAPYNEQFF.

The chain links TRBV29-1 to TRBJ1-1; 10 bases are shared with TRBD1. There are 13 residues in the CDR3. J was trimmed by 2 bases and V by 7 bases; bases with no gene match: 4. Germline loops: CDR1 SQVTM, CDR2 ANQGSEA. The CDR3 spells CSARTGGNTEAFF. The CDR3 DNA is TGCAGCGCTCGGACAGGGGGAAACACTGAAGCTTTCTTT.

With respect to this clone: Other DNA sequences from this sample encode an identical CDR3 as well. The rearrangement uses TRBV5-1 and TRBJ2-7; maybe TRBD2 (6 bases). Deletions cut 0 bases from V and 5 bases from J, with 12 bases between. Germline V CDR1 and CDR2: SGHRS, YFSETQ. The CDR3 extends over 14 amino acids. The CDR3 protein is CASSLEREIHEQYF. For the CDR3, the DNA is TGCGCCAGCAGCTTGGAACGGGAGATCCACGAGCAGTACTTC.

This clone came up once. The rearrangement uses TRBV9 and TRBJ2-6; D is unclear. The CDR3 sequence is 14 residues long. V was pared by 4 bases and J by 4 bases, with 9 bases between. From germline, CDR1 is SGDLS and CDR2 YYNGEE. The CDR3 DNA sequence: TGTGCCAGCAGCCATCCCCCCGGGGCCAACGTCCTGACTTTC. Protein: CASSHPPGANVLTF.

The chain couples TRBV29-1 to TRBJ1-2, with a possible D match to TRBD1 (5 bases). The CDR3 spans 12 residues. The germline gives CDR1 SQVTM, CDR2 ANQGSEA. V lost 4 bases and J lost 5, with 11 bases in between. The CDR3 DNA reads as TGCAGCGTTGCGAAAGGGACTTATGGCTACACCTTC. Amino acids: CSVAKGTYGYTF.

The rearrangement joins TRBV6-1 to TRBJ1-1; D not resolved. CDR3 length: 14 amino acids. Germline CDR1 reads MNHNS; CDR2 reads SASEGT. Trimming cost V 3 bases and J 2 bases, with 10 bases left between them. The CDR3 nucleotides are TGTGCCAGCAGTGATCTGGGCCCCAACACTGAAGCTTTCTTT. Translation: CASSDLGPNTEAFF.

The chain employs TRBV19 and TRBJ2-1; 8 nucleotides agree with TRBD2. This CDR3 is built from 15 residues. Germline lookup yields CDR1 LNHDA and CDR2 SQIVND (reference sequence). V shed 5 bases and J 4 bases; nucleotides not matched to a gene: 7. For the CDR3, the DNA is TGTGCCAGTAGTCGGCGGGAGGATCGGTACAATGAGCAGTTCTTC. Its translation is CASSRREDRYNEQFF.

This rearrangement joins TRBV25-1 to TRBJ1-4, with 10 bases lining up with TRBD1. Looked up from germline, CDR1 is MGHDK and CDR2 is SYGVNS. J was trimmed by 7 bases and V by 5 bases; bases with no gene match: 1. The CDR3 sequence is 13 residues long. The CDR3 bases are TGTGCCAGCAGTTGGACAGGGGGTGAAAAACTGTTTTTT. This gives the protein CASSWTGGEKLFF.

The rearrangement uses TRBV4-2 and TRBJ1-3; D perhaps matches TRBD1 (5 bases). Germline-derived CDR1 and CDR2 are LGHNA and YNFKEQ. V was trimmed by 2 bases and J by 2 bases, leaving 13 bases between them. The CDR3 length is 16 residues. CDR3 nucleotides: TGTGCCAGCAGCCAAAGTCCCACGGGGGCTGGAAACACCATATATTTT. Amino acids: CASSQSPTGAGNTIYF.

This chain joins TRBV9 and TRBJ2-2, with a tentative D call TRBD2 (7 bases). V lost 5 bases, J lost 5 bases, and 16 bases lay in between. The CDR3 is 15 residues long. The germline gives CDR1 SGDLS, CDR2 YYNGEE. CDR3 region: CASSGGVRGTGELFF. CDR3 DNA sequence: TGTGCCAGCAGTGGGGGGGTCAGGGGTACCGGGGAGCTGTTTTTT. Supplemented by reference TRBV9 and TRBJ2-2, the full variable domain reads DSGVTQTPKHLITATGQRVTLRCSPRSGDLSVYWYQQSLDQGLQFLIQYYNGEERAKGNILERFSAQQFPDLHSELNLSSLELGDSALYFCASSGGVRGTGELFFGEGSRLTVL.

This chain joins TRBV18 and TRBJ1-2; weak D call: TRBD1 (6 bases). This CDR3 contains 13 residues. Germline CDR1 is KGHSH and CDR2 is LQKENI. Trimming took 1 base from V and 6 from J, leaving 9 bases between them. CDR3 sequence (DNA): TGTGCCAGCTCACCACAGTCAGGGGATGGCTACACCTTC. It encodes CASSPQSGDGYTF.

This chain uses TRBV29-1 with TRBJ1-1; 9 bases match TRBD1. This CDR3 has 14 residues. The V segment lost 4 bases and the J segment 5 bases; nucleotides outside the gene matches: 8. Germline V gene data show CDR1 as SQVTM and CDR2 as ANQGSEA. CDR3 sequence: CSVASTGGLTEAFF. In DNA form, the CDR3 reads TGCAGCGTTGCCTCGACAGGGGGTCTGACTGAAGCTTTCTTT.

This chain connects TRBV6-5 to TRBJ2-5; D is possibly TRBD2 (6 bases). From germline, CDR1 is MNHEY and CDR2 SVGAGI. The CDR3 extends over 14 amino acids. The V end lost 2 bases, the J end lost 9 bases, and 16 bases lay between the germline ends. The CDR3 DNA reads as TGTGCCAGCAGTTACGTGTCAGGGACTCAGGCCCAGTACTTC. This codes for CASSYVSGTQAQYF.

The CDR3 spells CSVDKAGANVLTF. In DNA, the CDR3 is TGCAGCGTGGACAAGGCTGGGGCCAACGTCCTGACTTTC. The rearrangement uses TRBV29-1 and TRBJ2-6; a weak D match, TRBD1 (5 bases). Trimming cost V 6 bases and J 2 bases, with 8 bases left between them. The CDR3 spans 13 residues. Germline V gene lookup returns CDR1 SQVTM and CDR2 ANQGSEA.

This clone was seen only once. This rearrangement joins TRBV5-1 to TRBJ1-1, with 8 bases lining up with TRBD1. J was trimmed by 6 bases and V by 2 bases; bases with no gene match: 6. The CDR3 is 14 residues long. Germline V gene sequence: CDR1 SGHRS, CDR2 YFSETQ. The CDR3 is CASSLGQGTSEAFF. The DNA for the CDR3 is TGCGCCAGCAGCTTAGGACAGGGTACCTCTGAAGCTTTCTTT.

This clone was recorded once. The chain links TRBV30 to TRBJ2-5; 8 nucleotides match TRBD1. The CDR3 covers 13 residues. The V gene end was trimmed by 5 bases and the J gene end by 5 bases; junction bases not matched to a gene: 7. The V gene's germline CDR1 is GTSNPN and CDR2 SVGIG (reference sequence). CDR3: CAWEGTGYETQYF. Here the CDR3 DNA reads TGTGCCTGGGAAGGGACAGGCTACGAGACCCAGTACTTC.

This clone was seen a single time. The CDR3 sequence: CASSVAAGGVHEQYF. The DNA for the CDR3 is TGTGCCAGCAGCGTAGCCGCGGGAGGGGTTCACGAGCAGTACTTC. This chain connects TRBV9 to TRBJ2-7; TRBD2 matches 9 bases. Germline V gene sequence: CDR1 SGDLS, CDR2 YYNGEE. The CDR3 has 15 amino acids. With V trimmed by 0 bases and J by 5 bases, 6 bases remained unmatched.

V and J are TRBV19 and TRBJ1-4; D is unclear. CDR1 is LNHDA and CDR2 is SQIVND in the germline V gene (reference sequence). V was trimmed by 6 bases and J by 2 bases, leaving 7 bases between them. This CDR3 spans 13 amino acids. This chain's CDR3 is CASSLVTNEKLFF. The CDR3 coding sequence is TGTGCCAGTAGCCTTGTTACTAATGAAAAACTGTTTTTT.

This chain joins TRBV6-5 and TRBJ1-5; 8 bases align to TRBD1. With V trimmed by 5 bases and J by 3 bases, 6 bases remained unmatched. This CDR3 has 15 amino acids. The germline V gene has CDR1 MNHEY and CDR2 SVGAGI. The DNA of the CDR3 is TGTGCCAGCAGTCAGACAGGGGCTCTCAATCAGCCCCAGCATTTT. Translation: CASSQTGALNQPQHF.

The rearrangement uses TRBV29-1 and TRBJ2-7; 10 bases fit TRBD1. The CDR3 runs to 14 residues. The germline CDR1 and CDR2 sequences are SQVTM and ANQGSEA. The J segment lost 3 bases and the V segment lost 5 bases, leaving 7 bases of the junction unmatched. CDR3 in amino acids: CSVTPGQGFYEQYF. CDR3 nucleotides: TGCAGCGTTACTCCGGGACAGGGGTTCTACGAGCAGTACTTC.

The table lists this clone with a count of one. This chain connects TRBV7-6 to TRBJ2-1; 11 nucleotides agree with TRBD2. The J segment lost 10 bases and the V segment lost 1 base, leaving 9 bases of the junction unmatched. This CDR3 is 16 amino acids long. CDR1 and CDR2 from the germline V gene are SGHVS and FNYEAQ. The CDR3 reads CASSLGGLADFGEQFF. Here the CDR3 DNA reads TGTGCCAGCAGCTTAGGGGGACTAGCGGACTTCGGGGAGCAGTTCTTC.